This note documents a single TCR beta chain sequence. The antigen is not known. Unique molecular identifiers were incorporated when the TCRbeta library was constructed. TCRdb recomputed calls from the PCR reads with MiXCR, one row per CDR3 protein. The table records hundreds of thousands of distinct CDR3 sequences, around 13% of them present only once. The CDR3 is 15 amino acids. The germline gives CDR1 SGHTA, CDR2 FQGNSA. Trimming at V came to 4 bases and at J to 5 bases, leaving 10 bases not matched to a gene. This entry is derived from a study of T-cell reconstitution after alpha-beta-depleted transplantation in children. Overall study findings and caveats: It was reported that alpha-beta T cells came from several hundred expanded graft clones (about two months after transplant). T-cell numbers and diversity, one year after transplant, stemmed largely from T cells that were newly produced. Surviving recipient cells, namely T cells and thymic progenitors, were the source of high day-60 TCRbeta diversity in some patients.

The material was PBMCs, mostly from graft donor cells, obtained 360 days after TCRalphabeta/CD19-depleted stem cell transplant. The clonotype was recovered from a male patient younger than 18 who had a stem cell transplant for acute myeloid leukemia, so the T cells may come from the graft donor. The V gene is TRBV7-2, the J gene TRBJ2-5; TRBD2 matches at 7 bases. Here the CDR3 DNA reads TGTGCCAGCAGCTCGAGCGGGATGTTAGGGGAGACCCAGTACTTC. This codes for CASSSSGMLGETQYF. Together with reference TRBV7-2 and TRBJ2-5, the CDR3 gives the full variable domain: GAGVSQSPSNKVTEKGKDVELRCDPISGHTALYWYRQSLGQGLEFLIYFQGNSAPDKSGLPSDRFSAERTGGSVSTLTIQRTQQEDSAVYLCASSSSGMLGETQYFGPGTRLLVL.